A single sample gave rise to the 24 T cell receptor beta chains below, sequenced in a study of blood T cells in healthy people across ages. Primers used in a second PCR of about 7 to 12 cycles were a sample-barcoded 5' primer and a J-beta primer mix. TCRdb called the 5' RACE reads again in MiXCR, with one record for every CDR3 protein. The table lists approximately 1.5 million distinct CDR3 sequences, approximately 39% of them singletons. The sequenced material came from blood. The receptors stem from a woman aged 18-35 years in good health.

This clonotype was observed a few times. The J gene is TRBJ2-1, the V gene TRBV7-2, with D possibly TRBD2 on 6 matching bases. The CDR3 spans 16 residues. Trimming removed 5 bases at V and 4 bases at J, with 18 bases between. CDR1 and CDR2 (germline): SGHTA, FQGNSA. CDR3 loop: CASSKIPGLSYNEQFF. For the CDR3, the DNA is TGTGCCAGCAGCAAAATACCGGGACTCTCGTACAATGAGCAGTTCTTC.

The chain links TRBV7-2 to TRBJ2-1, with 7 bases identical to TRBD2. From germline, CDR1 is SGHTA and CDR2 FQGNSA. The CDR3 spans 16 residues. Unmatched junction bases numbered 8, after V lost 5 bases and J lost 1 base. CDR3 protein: CASSVTLAESYNEQFF. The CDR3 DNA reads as TGTGCCAGCAGCGTCACTCTAGCGGAGTCCTACAATGAGCAGTTCTTC. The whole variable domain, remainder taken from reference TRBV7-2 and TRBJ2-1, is GAGVSQSPSNKVTEKGKDVELRCDPISGHTALYWYRQSLGQGLEFLIYFQGNSAPDKSGLPSDRFSAERTGGSVSTLTIQRTQQEDSAVYLCASSVTLAESYNEQFFGPGTRLTVL.

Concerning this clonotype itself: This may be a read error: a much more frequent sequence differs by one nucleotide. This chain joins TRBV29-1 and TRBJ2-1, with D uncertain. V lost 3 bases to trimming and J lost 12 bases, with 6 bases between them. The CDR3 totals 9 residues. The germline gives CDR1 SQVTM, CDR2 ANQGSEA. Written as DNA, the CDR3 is TGCAGCGTTGACCATGTGCAGTTCTTC. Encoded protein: CSVDHVQFF.

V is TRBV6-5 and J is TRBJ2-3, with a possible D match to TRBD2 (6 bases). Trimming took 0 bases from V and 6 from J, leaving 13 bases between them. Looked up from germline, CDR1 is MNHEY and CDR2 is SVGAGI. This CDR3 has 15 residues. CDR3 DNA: TGTGCCAGCAGTTACTCGGAGACTAGTATGGATACGCAGTATTTT. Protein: CASSYSETSMDTQYF.

CDR3 amino acids: CASSLVSGGRYNEQFF. Written as DNA, the CDR3 is TGCGCCAGCAGCTTGGTTTCTGGGGGGAGGTACAATGAGCAGTTCTTC. The chain employs TRBV5-1 and TRBJ2-1; D may be TRBD2 (6 bases). Germline V lookup: CDR1 SGHRS, CDR2 YFSETQ. CDR3 length: 16 amino acids. Trimming shortened V by 0 bases and J by 4 bases, and 14 bases separated the two germline ends.

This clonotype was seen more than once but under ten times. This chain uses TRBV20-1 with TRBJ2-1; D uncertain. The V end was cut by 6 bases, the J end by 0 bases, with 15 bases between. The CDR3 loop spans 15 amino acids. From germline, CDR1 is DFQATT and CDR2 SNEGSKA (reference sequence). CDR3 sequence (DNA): TGCAGTGCAGCCACGGTGGCTAGCTCCTACAATGAGCAGTTCTTC. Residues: CSAATVASSYNEQFF.

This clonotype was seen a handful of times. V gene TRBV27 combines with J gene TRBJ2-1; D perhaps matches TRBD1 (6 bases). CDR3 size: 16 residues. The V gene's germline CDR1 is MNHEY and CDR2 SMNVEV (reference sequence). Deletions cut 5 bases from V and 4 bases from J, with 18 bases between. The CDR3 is CASSTLTGSAYNEQFF. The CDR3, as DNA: TGTGCCAGCAGTACTCTGACAGGATCCGCTTACAATGAGCAGTTCTTC.

The CDR3: CASSYWASGGVDTQYF. The CDR3, as DNA: TGTGCCAGCAGTTACTGGGCTAGCGGGGGGGTAGATACGCAGTATTTT. This chain connects TRBV6-5 to TRBJ2-3; 12 nucleotides align to TRBD2. The germline V gene encodes CDR1 MNHEY and CDR2 SVGAGI. The CDR3 has 16 residues. The trim removed 1 base at V and 5 bases at J, leaving 4 bases unmatched.

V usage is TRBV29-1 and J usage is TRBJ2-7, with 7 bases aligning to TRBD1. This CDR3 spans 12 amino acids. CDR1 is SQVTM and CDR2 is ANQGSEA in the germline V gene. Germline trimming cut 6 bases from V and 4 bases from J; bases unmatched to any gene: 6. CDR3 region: CSVGTDNYEQYF. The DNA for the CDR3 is TGCAGCGTAGGGACAGACAATTACGAGCAGTACTTC.

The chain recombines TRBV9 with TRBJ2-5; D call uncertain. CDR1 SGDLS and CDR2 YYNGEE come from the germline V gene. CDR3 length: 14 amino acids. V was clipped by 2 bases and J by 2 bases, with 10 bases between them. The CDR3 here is CASSVDPLQETQYF. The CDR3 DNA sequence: TGTGCCAGCAGCGTGGACCCCCTGCAAGAGACCCAGTACTTC.

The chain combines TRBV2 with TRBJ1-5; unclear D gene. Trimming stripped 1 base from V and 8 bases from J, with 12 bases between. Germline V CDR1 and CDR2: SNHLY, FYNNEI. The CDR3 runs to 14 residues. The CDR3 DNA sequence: TGTGCCAGCAGTGAAGTATCGTCCGTGGAGCCCCAGCATTTT. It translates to CASSEVSSVEPQHF. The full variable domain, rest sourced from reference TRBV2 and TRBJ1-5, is EPEVTQTPSHQVTQMGQEVILRCVPISNHLYFYWYRQILGQKVEFLVSFYNNEISEKSEIFDDQFSVERPDGSNFTLKIRSTKLEDSAMYFCASSEVSSVEPQHFGDGTRLSIL.

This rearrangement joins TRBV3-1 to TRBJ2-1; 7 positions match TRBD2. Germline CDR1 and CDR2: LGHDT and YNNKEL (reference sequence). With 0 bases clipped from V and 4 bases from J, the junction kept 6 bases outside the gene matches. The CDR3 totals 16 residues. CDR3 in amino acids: CASSQEGQREYNEQFF. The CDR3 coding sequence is TGTGCCAGCAGCCAAGAAGGTCAGCGGGAATACAATGAGCAGTTCTTC.

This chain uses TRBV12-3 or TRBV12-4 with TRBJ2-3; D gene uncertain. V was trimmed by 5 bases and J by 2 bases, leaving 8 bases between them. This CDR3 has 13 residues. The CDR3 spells CASSATHTDTQYF. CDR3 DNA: TGTGCCAGCAGTGCGACACACACAGATACGCAGTATTTT.

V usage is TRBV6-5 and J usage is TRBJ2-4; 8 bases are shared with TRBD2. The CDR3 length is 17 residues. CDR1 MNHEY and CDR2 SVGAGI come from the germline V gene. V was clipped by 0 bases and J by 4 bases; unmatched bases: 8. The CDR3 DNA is TGTGCCAGCAGTTACTCCCACGGGGGGGCTTTGAAAAACATTCAGTACTTC. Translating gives CASSYSHGGALKNIQYF.

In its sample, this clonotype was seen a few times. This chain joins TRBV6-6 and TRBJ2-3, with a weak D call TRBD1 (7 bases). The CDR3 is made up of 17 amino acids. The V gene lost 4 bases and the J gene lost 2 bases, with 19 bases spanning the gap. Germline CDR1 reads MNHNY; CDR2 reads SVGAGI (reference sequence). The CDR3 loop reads CASSSRTGWGDTDTQYF. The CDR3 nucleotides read TGTGCCAGCAGTTCGCGGACAGGTTGGGGGGACACAGATACGCAGTATTTT.

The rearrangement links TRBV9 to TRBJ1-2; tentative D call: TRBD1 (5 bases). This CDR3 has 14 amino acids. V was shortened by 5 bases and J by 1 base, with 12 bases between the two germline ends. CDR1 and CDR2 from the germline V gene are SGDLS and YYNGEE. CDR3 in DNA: TGTGCCAGCAGGGGGCGGAGAAATAACTATGGCTACACCTTC. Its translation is CASRGRRNNYGYTF.

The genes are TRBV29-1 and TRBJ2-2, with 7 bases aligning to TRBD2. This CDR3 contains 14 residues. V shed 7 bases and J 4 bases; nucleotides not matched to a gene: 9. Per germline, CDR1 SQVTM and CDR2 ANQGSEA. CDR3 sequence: CSASGRGVTGELFF. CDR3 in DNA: TGCAGCGCCTCGGGGAGGGGTGTCACCGGGGAGCTGTTTTTT.

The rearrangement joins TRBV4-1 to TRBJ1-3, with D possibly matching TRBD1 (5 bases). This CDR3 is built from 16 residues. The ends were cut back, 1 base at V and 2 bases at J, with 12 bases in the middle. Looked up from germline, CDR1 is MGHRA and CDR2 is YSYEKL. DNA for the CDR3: TGCGCCAGCAGCCAAGCCCCGGGGGAAGCTGGAAACACCATATATTTT. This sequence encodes CASSQAPGEAGNTIYF.

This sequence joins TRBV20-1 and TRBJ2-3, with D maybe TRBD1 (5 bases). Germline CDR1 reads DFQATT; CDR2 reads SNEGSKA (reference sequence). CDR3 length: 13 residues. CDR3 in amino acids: CSGDSPDTDTQYF. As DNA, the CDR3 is TGCAGCGGTGACAGTCCGGACACAGATACGCAGTATTTT.

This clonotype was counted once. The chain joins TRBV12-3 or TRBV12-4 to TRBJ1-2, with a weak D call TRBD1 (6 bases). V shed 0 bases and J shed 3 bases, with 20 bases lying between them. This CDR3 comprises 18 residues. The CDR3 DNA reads TGTGCCAGCAGTTTAGCTCGGGCGGGACACCCTGCACACTATGGCTACACCTTC. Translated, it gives CASSLARAGHPAHYGYTF.

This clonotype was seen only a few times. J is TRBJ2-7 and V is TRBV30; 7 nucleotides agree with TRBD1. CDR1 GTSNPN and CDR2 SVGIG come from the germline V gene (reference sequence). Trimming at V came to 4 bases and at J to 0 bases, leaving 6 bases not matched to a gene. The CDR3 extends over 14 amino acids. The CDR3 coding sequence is TGTGCCTGGATGGGACAGAGCTTCTCCTACGAGCAGTACTTC. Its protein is CAWMGQSFSYEQYF.

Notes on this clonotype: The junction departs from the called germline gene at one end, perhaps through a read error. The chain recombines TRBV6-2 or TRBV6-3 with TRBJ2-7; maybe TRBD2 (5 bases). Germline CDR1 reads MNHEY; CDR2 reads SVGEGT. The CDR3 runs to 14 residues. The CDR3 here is CAGRKRGIAYEQYF. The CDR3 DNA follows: TGTGCCGGCAGGAAAAGAGGGATAGCCTACGAGCAGTACTTC.

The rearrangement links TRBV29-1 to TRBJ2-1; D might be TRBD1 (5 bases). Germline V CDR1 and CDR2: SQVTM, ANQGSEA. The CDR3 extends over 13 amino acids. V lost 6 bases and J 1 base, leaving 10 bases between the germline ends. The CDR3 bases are TGCAGCGTGACCCGACAGTCCTACAATGAGCAGTTCTTC. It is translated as CSVTRQSYNEQFF.

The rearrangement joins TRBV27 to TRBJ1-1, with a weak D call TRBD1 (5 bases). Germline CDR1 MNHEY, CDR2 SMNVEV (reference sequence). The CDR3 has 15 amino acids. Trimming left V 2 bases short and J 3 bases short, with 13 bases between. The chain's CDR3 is CASSLTGGFYTEAFF. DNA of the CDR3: TGTGCCAGCAGTTTAACGGGGGGATTTTACACTGAAGCTTTCTTT.